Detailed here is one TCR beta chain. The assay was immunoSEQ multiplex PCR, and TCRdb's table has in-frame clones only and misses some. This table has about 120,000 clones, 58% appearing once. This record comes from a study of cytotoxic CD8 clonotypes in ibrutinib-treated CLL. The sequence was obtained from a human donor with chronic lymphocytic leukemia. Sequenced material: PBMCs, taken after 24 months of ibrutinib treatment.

The CDR3 loop is CASSQGAAMNTEAFF. The DNA for the CDR3 is TGCGCCAGCAGCCAGGGGGCAGCCATGAACACTGAAGCTTTCTTT. V usage is TRBV4-3 and J usage is TRBJ1-1; weak D call: TRBD1 (6 bases). CDR3 length: 15 residues. CDR1 and CDR2 (germline): LGHNA, YSLEER. Trimming pared 3 bases from V and 0 bases from J, leaving 11 bases between.